Listed below are T cell receptor beta chains from one sample, sequenced in a study of PD-1 blockade in classical Hodgkin lymphoma. TCRdb's table, derived via immunoSEQ multiplex PCR, lists solely in-frame clones and lacks some. The repertoire holds around 100,000 clones, with roughly 91% as singletons. The specimen comprised peripheral blood mononuclear cells (PBMCs), sampled before the second cycle of nivolumab. The source is a human donor with classical Hodgkin lymphoma. The CDR3 runs from the conserved cysteine through the conserved F or W. A D gene is named only where the DNA matches it firmly. The listing skips clone size in some rows; elsewhere it reads once, few, many or a size class.

D	V	J	size	DNA	CDR3
NA	TRBV2	TRBJ1-1	NA	TGTGCCGGCAGGGGTTTTGGCACTGAAGCTTTCTTT	CAGRGFGTEAFF
NA	TRBV7-6	TRBJ2-1	NA	TGTGCCAGCAGCGGAGCGAGGAATGAGCAGTTCTTC	CASSGARNEQFF
TRBD2	TRBV5-1	TRBJ2-7	NA	TGCGCCAGCAGTTACGGAAGACTAGCGGTCTACGAGCAGTACTTC	CASSYGRLAVYEQYF
TRBD2	TRBV27	TRBJ2-1	NA	TGTGCCAGCAGTTACCCGACTAGCGGGGGGGAAGAGCAGTTCTTC	CASSYPTSGGEEQFF
NA	TRBV29-1	TRBJ1-3	NA	TGCAGCGTTGAAGACCCGCAGGGAAACACCATATATTTT	CSVEDPQGNTIYF
NA	TRBV6-6	TRBJ1-2	NA	TGTGCCAGCAGTTACGGGGGCCATGGCTACACCTTC	CASSYGGHGYTF
NA	TRBV7-3	TRBJ2-2	NA	TGTGCCAGCGGGGGAACCGGGGAGCTGTTTTTT	CASGGTGELFF
NA	TRBV7-2	TRBJ1-5	NA	TGTGCCAGCAGCTTATTTGCAGCTCATAGCAATCAGCCCCAGCATTTT	CASSLFAAHSNQPQHF
NA	TRBV6-5	TRBJ1-1	NA	TGTGCCAGCAGTTGGCAGGGAGGGGTTGAAGCTTTCTTT	CASSWQGGVEAFF
NA	TRBV19	TRBJ2-1	NA	TGTGCCAGTAGTAAGATGCCGGGATCCGTGGATGAGCAGTTCTTC	CASSKMPGSVDEQFF
NA	TRBV19	TRBJ1-5	NA	TGTGCCAGTAGTCTCCTGGGGGGATTTTATAGCAATCAGCCCCAGCATTTT	CASSLLGGFYSNQPQHF
NA	TRBV19	TRBJ2-3	NA	TGTGCCAGTAGTATTGGGTTAAGGGGCACAGATACGCAGTATTTT	CASSIGLRGTDTQYF
NA	TRBV4-2	TRBJ2-3	NA	TGTGCCAGCAGCCAAGATTCAGGGTTGGAGACAGATACGCAGTATTTT	CASSQDSGLETDTQYF
NA	TRBV5-1	TRBJ2-7	NA	TGCGCCAGCAGCTTTTGGGACGCATCCTACGGGCAGTACTTC	CASSFWDASYGQYF
TRBD1	TRBV7-9	TRBJ2-7	NA	TGTGCCAGCAGCTTAGGACAGGGATCTTCCGGATACGAGCAGTACTTC	CASSLGQGSSGYEQYF
NA	TRBV10-3	TRBJ1-4	NA	TGTGCCATCAGTCCGGGACAAGATAATGAAAAACTGTTTTTT	CAISPGQDNEKLFF
NA	TRBV6-5	TRBJ1-1	once	TGTGCCAGCAGTGGGCGGCTTAACACTGAAGCTTTCTTT	CASSGRLNTEAFF
NA	TRBV30	TRBJ1-1	NA	TGTGCCTGGAGGTCGTTGGAGAACACTGAAGCTTTCTTT	CAWRSLENTEAFF
NA	TRBV2	TRBJ2-7	NA	TGTGCCAGCACGCCGGACGGCTCCTACGAGCAGTACTTC	CASTPDGSYEQYF
NA	TRBV6-6	TRBJ1-3	NA	TGTGCCTCAGACGAGGGGGGGCTAAACACCATATATTTT	CASDEGGLNTIYF
NA	TRBV5-6	TRBJ1-2	NA	TGTGCCAGCAGCTTGGGTGGCGGCGGCTACACCTTC	CASSLGGGGYTF